The 7 T cell receptor beta chains given below trace back to one sample, sequenced in a study of identical twins. TCRdb reprocessed the 5' RACE reads with MiXCR, giving one entry per CDR3 protein. The table has 690,000 or so distinct CDR3 sequences, 8.5% to 9% seen once. These same records also appear under a second study, on yellow fever vaccine responses in identical twins.

Sequencing input: PBMCs. These receptors were taken from a woman younger than 30 in good health.

V gene TRBV7-2 combines with J gene TRBJ2-5; possible D gene TRBD1, 6 bases. V lost 8 bases to trimming and J lost 5 bases, with 18 bases between them. Germline CDR1 is SGHTA and CDR2 is FQGNSA. The length of the CDR3 is 14 residues. CDR3 in amino acids: CASSENRDGETQYF. CDR3 nucleotides: TGTGCCAGCTCGGAGAACAGGGATGGGGAGACCCAGTACTTC.

The chain is built from TRBV7-9 and TRBJ2-7; D might be TRBD1 or TRBD2, each matching 5 bases. This CDR3 is built from 15 residues. Deletions cut 6 bases from V and 6 bases from J, with 21 bases between. Germline V gives CDR1 SEHNR, CDR2 FQNEAQ (reference sequence). The CDR3 DNA sequence: TGTGCCAGCAGGGGGGACCAGGGCTCGGCTAGCGAGCAGTACTTC. It yields the protein CASRGDQGSASEQYF.

This clonotype has more than one count but fewer than ten. This rearrangement joins TRBV14 to TRBJ1-6, with D unclear. CDR3 size: 14 residues. V lost 0 bases and J 8 bases, leaving 8 bases between the germline ends. In germline, CDR1 is SGHDN, CDR2 FVKESK. In nucleotides, the CDR3 is TGTGCCAGCAGCCAAGATCGATGGTATTCACCCCTCCACTTT. Its protein is CASSQDRWYSPLHF.

This clonotype has at least ten counts. The rearrangement joins TRBV12-3 or TRBV12-4 to TRBJ2-1, with 10 bases lining up with TRBD2. This CDR3 has 16 residues. Trimming removed 5 bases from V and 0 bases from J; junction bases left unmatched: 4. CDR3 protein: CASSHSGGSSYNEQFF. In DNA, the CDR3 is TGTGCCAGCAGTCATAGCGGGGGGAGCTCCTACAATGAGCAGTTCTTC.

This clonotype showed up just a few times. Here the CDR3 DNA reads TGCAGCGTTGTTCCAGGGGATAGTTACGAGCAGTACTTC. Encoded protein: CSVVPGDSYEQYF. The chain uses TRBV29-1 and TRBJ2-7, with D perhaps TRBD1 (6 bases). This CDR3 contains 13 residues. CDR1 and CDR2 from the germline V gene are SQVTM and ANQGSEA. Trimming removed 4 bases from V and 4 bases from J, with 14 bases in between.

V gene TRBV5-1 combines with J gene TRBJ2-7; 7 bases agree with TRBD1. The CDR3 runs 17 residues. Germline CDR1 SGHRS, CDR2 YFSETQ. J lost 3 bases, V lost 5 bases, and 17 bases had no gene match. The CDR3 DNA sequence: TGCGCCAGCAGTCGTGACCCAAACAGGGGAGAGGGCTACGAGCAGTACTTC. Amino acid sequence: CASSRDPNRGEGYEQYF.

This clonotype was recorded a few times. The rearrangement links TRBV4-3 to TRBJ2-7, with a tentative D call TRBD2 (6 bases). Germline lookup yields CDR1 LGHNA and CDR2 YSLEER. CDR3 length equals 13 residues. Trimming left V 4 bases short and J 3 bases short, with 10 bases between. CDR3 coding DNA: TGCGCCAGCAGCCCGAGGAGGGACTACGAGCAGTACTTC. Residues: CASSPRRDYEQYF.